This TCR beta chain was sequenced during a study of blood T cell repertoires in COVID-19. Across the whole study: COVID-19 samples, acute and convalescent, were from the United States, Italy and Spain.

Measured with immunoSEQ multiplex PCR; TCRdb has only the in-frame clones, and not every one. The sample consists of 150,000 to 200,000 clones, 86% of them appearing once. Germline assignment: CDR1 MNHNS and CDR2 SASEGT. The CDR3 is 11 amino acids. The germline V and J ends were trimmed by 2 bases and 7 bases, with 5 bases remaining between them. The chain combines TRBV6-1 with TRBJ1-2; D remains ambiguous. The source material was peripheral blood. The origin of this receptor is a woman in her twenties or thirties with active or convalescent COVID-19. Here the CDR3 reads CASSESFGYTF. Written as DNA, the CDR3 is TGTGCCAGCAGTGAAAGCTTTGGCTACACCTTC.